These 22 T cell receptor beta chains were all obtained from the same sample, sequenced in a study of T cells in women clearing cervical HPV infection. Assay: immunoSEQ multiplex PCR; the TCRdb copy retains only in-frame clones and omits some. The sample includes roughly 28,000 clones. The sequencing input was blood buffy coat. The receptors originated from a woman aged 18 to 75 with a cervical HPV16 infection that either progressed to CIN3+ or cleared (not recorded which).

A remark on this clone: The CDR3 end is not reached by the read, which stops 3 residues before it; the germline J gene fills it in. This chain joins TRBV19 and TRBJ2-3, with 9 bases matching TRBD1. The CDR3 loop spans 15 amino acids. From germline, CDR1 is LNHDA and CDR2 SQIVND (reference sequence). With 3 bases clipped from V and 3 bases from J, the junction kept 4 bases outside the gene matches. Partial CDR3 DNA: TGTGCCAGTAGTATCCCGGGACAGGGAACAGATACG. This sequence encodes CASSIPGQGTDT. The CDR3 in its entirety is CASSIPGQGTDTQYF.

In the case of this clone: The CDR3 goes on 3 residues after the read ends, and that part is filled in from the germline J gene. The same CDR3 also results from other DNA sequences found in this sample. The gene calls are TRBV5-1 and TRBJ2-2; D perhaps matches TRBD2 (5 bases). Between the trimmed V and J ends, which lost 0 bases and 8 bases, there was a span of 8 bases. CDR3 length: 13 residues. CDR1 and CDR2 (germline): SGHRS, YFSETQ. The CDR3 sequence: CASSLDLAGELFF. The sequenced CDR3 bases are TGCGCCAGCAGCTTGGATCTAGCAGGGGAG.

Note on this clone: The CDR3 is cut off 3 residues early in the read; its end comes from the germline J gene. The rearrangement links TRBV18 to TRBJ1-5; the D gene is possibly TRBD1 (5 bases). CDR1 and CDR2 from the germline V gene are KGHSH and LQKENI. This CDR3 is 17 amino acids long. V lost 5 bases and J 6 bases, leaving 23 bases between the germline ends. The sequenced part of the CDR3 DNA is TGTGCCAGCTCAGCAACAGGAGGGTCTGGGTTTTCTCAGCCC. It yields the protein CASSATGGSGFSQP. The whole CDR3 region reads CASSATGGSGFSQPQHF.

A remark on this clone: The read is 3 residues too short to cover the CDR3 end, so that end is filled in from the germline J gene. The chain is built from TRBV2 and TRBJ2-4; D call uncertain. The V end was cut by 5 bases, the J end by 9 bases, with 11 bases between. Germline V gene data show CDR1 as SNHLY and CDR2 as FYNNEI. CDR3 length: 12 amino acids. This chain's CDR3 is CASSSGVGIQYF. The sequenced part of the CDR3 DNA is TGTGCCAGCAGTTCAGGAGTAGGCATT.

With regard to this clone: Sequencing ends 3 residues short of the CDR3 end; the germline J gene provides the rest. This rearrangement joins TRBV19 to TRBJ1-2; D unclear. Germline V CDR1 and CDR2: LNHDA, SQIVND (reference sequence). The CDR3 sequence is 15 residues long. CDR3 DNA, as far as it was read: TGTGCCAGTAGTCCACGCGAGACTTCCTCCTACGAC. Translated, it gives CASSPRETSSYD. The entire CDR3 protein reads CASSPRETSSYDYTF.

Of note for this clone: The sequence runs out 3 residues before the end of the CDR3; the remainder is reconstructed from the germline J gene. This rearrangement joins TRBV20-1 to TRBJ2-3; D is uncertain. Germline CDR1 and CDR2: DFQATT and SNEGSKA (reference sequence). This CDR3 has 14 amino acids. With 4 bases removed from V and 4 bases from J, the gap between germline ends came to 15 bases. CDR3 sequence: CSANPSIRADTQYF. The DNA read from the CDR3 is TGCAGTGCTAATCCAAGCATCCGGGCAGATACG.

A remark on this clone: With the read ending 3 residues before the CDR3 end, the germline J gene is used to fill in that end. The V and J genes are TRBV7-9 and TRBJ2-7; 12 bases are a match to TRBD1. With 3 bases clipped from V and 6 bases from J, the junction kept 3 bases outside the gene matches. The CDR3 sequence is 14 residues long. Germline V lookup: CDR1 SEHNR, CDR2 FQNEAQ (reference sequence). The CDR3 region is CASSFGTGGGEQYF. The sequenced CDR3 bases are TGTGCCAGCAGCTTTGGGACAGGGGGCGGCGAG.

Note on this clone: The read ends 3 residues shy of where the CDR3 ends; the end is completed using the germline J gene. The chain couples TRBV19 to TRBJ1-2; D is perhaps TRBD1 (5 bases). Germline CDR1 and CDR2: LNHDA and SQIVND (reference sequence). The CDR3 has 11 amino acids. Deletions cut 5 bases from V and 4 bases from J, with 5 bases between. This CDR3 reads CASSDSYGYTF. Partial CDR3 DNA: TGTGCCAGTAGTGACAGCTATGGC.

A word on this clone: Sequencing ends 3 residues short of the CDR3 end; the germline J gene provides the rest. The chain uses TRBV6-4 and TRBJ1-5; D is ambiguous. V was clipped by 2 bases and J by 5 bases, with 10 bases between them. CDR3 length equals 14 residues. Germline-derived CDR1 and CDR2 are MRHNA and SNTAGT. The part of the CDR3 DNA that was read is TGTGCCAGCAGTGACCCGAAGGGTTATCAGCCC. Encoded protein: CASSDPKGYQP. The full CDR3 sequence reads CASSDPKGYQPQHF.

Of note for this clone: The read ends 3 residues before the CDR3 terminus; that terminus is restored from the germline J gene. The chain couples TRBV2 to TRBJ1-5; no firm D call. This CDR3 is built from 13 residues. The V and J ends lost 6 bases and 2 bases respectively, with 8 bases between them. Germline values: CDR1 SNHLY, CDR2 FYNNEI. CDR3 protein: CASRRLGNQPQHF. CDR3 bases read: TGTGCCAGCAGGAGGTTGGGCAATCAGCCC. The full variable domain, rest sourced from reference TRBV2 and TRBJ1-5, is EPEVTQTPSHQVTQMGQEVILRCVPISNHLYFYWYRQILGQKVEFLVSFYNNEISEKSEIFDDQFSVERPDGSNFTLKIRSTKLEDSAMYFCASRRLGNQPQHFGDGTRLSIL.

In the case of this clone: The read terminates 3 residues before the CDR3 end, so the remaining end is supplied by the germline J gene. This chain uses TRBV7-2 with TRBJ2-5; TRBD2 is a possible D gene (5 bases). From germline, CDR1 is SGHTA and CDR2 FQGNSA. The CDR3 is 14 amino acids. V dropped 1 base and J dropped 1 base, with 7 bases sitting between them. The CDR3 sequence: CASSLVGLQETQYF. The sequenced part of the CDR3 DNA is TGTGCCAGCAGCTTAGTAGGACTCCAAGAGACC. The full variable domain, its missing parts supplied by reference TRBV7-2 and TRBJ2-5, is GAGVSQSPSNKVTEKGKDVELRCDPISGHTALYWYRQSLGQGLEFLIYFQGNSAPDKSGLPSDRFSAERTGGSVSTLTIQRTQQEDSAVYLCASSLVGLQETQYFGPGTRLLVL.

Comment on this clone: Read data end 3 residues before the CDR3 end; the end is taken from the germline J gene. The genes are TRBV2 and TRBJ2-3; 10 bases are shared with TRBD1. V shed 3 bases, J shed 6 bases, and the junction held 9 bases outside the gene matches. CDR3 length: 16 residues. The germline CDR1 and CDR2 sequences are SNHLY and FYNNEI. CDR3 loop: CASSDQRQGALDTQYF. The DNA read from the CDR3 is TGTGCCAGCAGTGATCAACGACAGGGGGCGCTTGATACG.

A remark on this clone: Read sequence stops 3 residues before the CDR3 end, and the germline J gene provides the missing end. The chain carries TRBV10-3 and TRBJ2-7, with 11 positions matching TRBD1. The CDR3 is 13 amino acids. The germline gives CDR1 ENHRY, CDR2 SYGVKD. V shed 5 bases, J shed 5 bases, and the junction held 2 bases outside the gene matches. This CDR3 is CAISRTGGDEQYF. CDR3 bases read: TGTGCCATCAGTCGGACAGGGGGCGACGAG.

For this clone: The read terminates 3 residues before the CDR3 end, so the remaining end is supplied by the germline J gene. V and J are TRBV5-8 and TRBJ1-5; 8 bases map to TRBD1. Trimming cost V 4 bases and J 5 bases; bases outside gene matches: 5. Germline V gives CDR1 SGHTS, CDR2 YDEGEE. This CDR3 spans 14 amino acids. CDR3 sequence reads: CASSPDRDYQPQHF. CDR3 DNA (partial): TGTGCCAGCAGCCCGGACAGGGACTATCAGCCC. The full variable domain, completed using reference TRBV5-8 and TRBJ1-5, is EAGVTQSPTHLIKTRGQQATLRCSPISGHTSVYWYQQALGLGLQFLLWYDEGEERNRGNFPPRFSGRQFPNYSSELNVNALELEDSALYLCASSPDRDYQPQHFGDGTRLSIL.

On this clone: The read ends 3 residues shy of where the CDR3 ends; the end is completed using the germline J gene. This sequence joins TRBV7-9 and TRBJ1-2; no definite D call. Trimming took off 7 bases at V and 2 bases at J, with 5 bases between the two ends. The length of the CDR3 is 11 residues. Germline assignment: CDR1 SEHNR and CDR2 FQNEAQ (reference sequence). This CDR3 is CASKGNYGYTF. The part of the CDR3 DNA that was read is TGTGCCAGCAAGGGCAACTATGGC.

As for this clone: The read halts 3 residues ahead of the CDR3 end, with the missing end drawn from the germline J gene. The rearrangement joins TRBV19 to TRBJ1-2, with a possible D match to TRBD1 (6 bases). Trimming removed 9 bases from V and 4 bases from J, with 18 bases in between. CDR1 is LNHDA and CDR2 is SQIVND in the germline V gene (reference sequence). The CDR3 runs 14 residues. Partial CDR3 DNA: TGTGCCAGCCGAACGGGACACGAAATCTATGGC. This encodes CASRTGHEIYG. The whole CDR3 protein is CASRTGHEIYGYTF.

CDR3 amino acids: CATHVRVRTEAFF. CDR3 bases read: TGCGCCACGCACGTACGGGTGCGCACTGAA. The chain recombines TRBV10-1 with TRBJ1-1; D call uncertain. The CDR3 end is not reached by the read, which stops 3 residues before it; the germline J gene fills it in. The CDR3 has 13 residues. The germline CDR1 and CDR2 sequences are WNHNN and SYGVQD (reference sequence). The V end was cut by 10 bases, the J end by 4 bases, with 16 bases between.

About this clone itself: Read sequence stops 3 residues before the CDR3 end, and the germline J gene provides the missing end. This chain uses TRBV12-5 with TRBJ2-1; 12 nucleotides agree with TRBD2. In germline, CDR1 is LGHNT, CDR2 FRNRAP. The CDR3 has 19 residues. With V trimmed by 5 bases and J by 0 bases, 11 bases remained unmatched. CDR3 sequence reads: CASGNVGLAGPSSYNEQFF. The sequenced CDR3 bases are TGTGCTAGTGGTAACGTCGGACTAGCGGGACCGTCCTCCTACAATGAG.

For this clone: The read falls 3 residues short of the CDR3 end, and the missing part is taken from the germline J gene. The genes are TRBV10-3 and TRBJ2-7, with a tentative D call TRBD1 (6 bases). The germline gives CDR1 ENHRY, CDR2 SYGVKD. V lost 2 bases and J 0 bases, leaving 11 bases between the germline ends. The CDR3 length is 15 residues. CDR3 residues: CAISEVGASSYEQYF. CDR3 DNA, as far as it was read: TGTGCCATCAGTGAGGTGGGGGCGAGCTCCTACGAG.

For this clone: The germline gene is not matched at one end of the junction; a read error may be the cause. The read comes to an end 3 residues before the CDR3 does, leaving the germline J gene to fill in the end. The chain couples TRBV6-2 or TRBV6-3 to TRBJ2-3; 8 bases line up with TRBD2. Germline assignment: CDR1 MNHEY and CDR2 SVGEGT. The CDR3 extends over 15 amino acids. CDR3 DNA (partial): TGTGCCAGCAGGATGACTAGCGCGGGGCCAGAGACG. This translates into CASRMTSAGPET. The entire CDR3 sequence reads CASRMTSAGPETQYF.

Worth noting for this clone: The missing CDR3 end, 3 residues past where the read stops, is filled in from the germline J gene. This chain connects TRBV2 to TRBJ1-1, with D maybe TRBD1 (5 bases). Deletions cut 6 bases from V and 1 base from J, with 9 bases between. The CDR3 has 13 amino acids. Germline CDR1 is SNHLY and CDR2 is FYNNEI. The CDR3 reads CASRVGGNTEAFF. CDR3 DNA (partial): TGTGCCAGCAGGGTCGGGGGGAACACTGAA.

A note on this clone: The read terminates 3 residues before the CDR3 end, so the remaining end is supplied by the germline J gene. The genes are TRBV11-3 and TRBJ2-7; 10 bases agree with TRBD1. V lost 8 bases and J lost 3; bases outside the gene matches: 7. Germline CDR1 is SGHNT and CDR2 is YENEEA. This CDR3 comprises 14 residues. Partial CDR3 DNA: TGTGCCAGCTCCGGGACAGGGGTCAACTACGAG. Its translation is CASSGTGVNYE. The CDR3 reads in full as CASSGTGVNYEQYF. Using reference TRBV11-3 and TRBJ2-7 for the parts outside the CDR3, the full variable domain is EAGVVQSPRYKIIEKKQPVAFWCNPISGHNTLYWYLQNLGQGPELLIRYENEEAVDDSQLPKDRFSAERLKGVDSTLKIQPAELGDSAVYLCASSGTGVNYEQYFGPGTRLTVT.